A selection of T cell receptor beta chains follows, all from one sample in a study of identical twins. Each CDR3 protein is one row after TCRdb ran MiXCR on the 5' RACE reads. The sample contains more than 650,000 distinct CDR3 sequences, 5.5% to 6.5% of which appear only once. The sequencing input was naive T cells sorted from blood. The source of these receptors is a man aged 18 to 29 in good health. Each CDR3 is given with its conserved first and last residue. Each record gives: V gene, D gene, J gene, clone size, CDR3 DNA, CDR3 protein. The D gene is left open where the match is weak. Where a row states a size, it is once, few, many or the class of an expanded clone; other rows omit it.

V gene: TRBV11-2; D gene: TRBD1; J gene: TRBJ1-4; clone size: many; CDR3 DNA: TGTGCCAGCAGCTTTTCGGGACAGGGCGAAAAACTGTTTTTT; CDR3 protein: CASSFSGQGEKLFF
V gene: TRBV7-2; D gene: -; J gene: TRBJ1-1; clone size: few; CDR3 DNA: TGTGCCAGCAGCTCAAACAGAGGAGTGAACACTGAAGCTTTCTTT; CDR3 protein: CASSSNRGVNTEAFF
V gene: TRBV5-5; D gene: -; J gene: TRBJ2-5; clone size: few; CDR3 DNA: TGTGCCAGCAGCGGGTCCGTTCCCCGCGGGTTAGAGACCCAGTACTTC; CDR3 protein: CASSGSVPRGLETQYF
V gene: TRBV18; D gene: TRBD2; J gene: TRBJ2-7; clone size: few; CDR3 DNA: TGTGCCAGCTCACCAGTTCGGGAGGGCGAGCAGTACTTC; CDR3 protein: CASSPVREGEQYF
V gene: TRBV10-2; D gene: TRBD1; J gene: TRBJ2-3; clone size: many; CDR3 DNA: TGCGCCAGCCCACCGGGACAGGGCACAGATACGCAGTATTTT; CDR3 protein: CASPPGQGTDTQYF
V gene: TRBV4-1; D gene: -; J gene: TRBJ2-1; clone size: -; CDR3 DNA: TGCGCCAGCAGCCTGCTCTATCGAACGGATGGCCAACATGAGCAGTTCTTC; CDR3 protein: CASSLLYRTDGQHEQFF
V gene: TRBV5-1; D gene: -; J gene: TRBJ2-1; clone size: many; CDR3 DNA: TGCGCCAGCAGCTTGGCCGCGGAGATCAATGAGCAGTTCTTC; CDR3 protein: CASSLAAEINEQFF
V gene: TRBV27; D gene: -; J gene: TRBJ1-5; clone size: many; CDR3 DNA: TGTGCCAGCAGTTTTTCGGGTCAGCCCCAGCATTTT; CDR3 protein: CASSFSGQPQHF
V gene: TRBV12-3/TRBV12-4; D gene: TRBD1; J gene: TRBJ1-5; clone size: -; CDR3 DNA: TGTGCCAGCAGTTTAGCGACAGGGAATAGCAATCAGCCCCAGCATTTT; CDR3 protein: CASSLATGNSNQPQHF
V gene: TRBV20-1; D gene: TRBD1; J gene: TRBJ2-2; clone size: -; CDR3 DNA: TGCAGTGCTAGTAGTGGGACAGGGAAGACCGGGGAGCTGTTTTTT; CDR3 protein: CSASSGTGKTGELFF
V gene: TRBV20-1; D gene: -; J gene: TRBJ1-1; clone size: few; CDR3 DNA: TGCAGTGCTAGGATTCCAGGGCAGACTGAAGCTTTCTTT; CDR3 protein: CSARIPGQTEAFF
V gene: TRBV5-5; D gene: -; J gene: TRBJ2-3; clone size: many; CDR3 DNA: TGTGCCAGCAGCTTGGGCGGGGCACATAGCACAGATACGCAGTATTTT; CDR3 protein: CASSLGGAHSTDTQYF
V gene: TRBV18; D gene: TRBD2; J gene: TRBJ2-1; clone size: few; CDR3 DNA: TGTGCCAGCTCACCCCTAGCGGGAGGGCCCAGTGAGCAGTTCTTC; CDR3 protein: CASSPLAGGPSEQFF
V gene: TRBV20-1; D gene: -; J gene: TRBJ2-5; clone size: many; CDR3 DNA: TGCAGTGCCCCCCGCGGCGGGACGGAGACCCAGTACTTC; CDR3 protein: CSAPRGGTETQYF
V gene: TRBV3-1; D gene: -; J gene: TRBJ2-5; clone size: few; CDR3 DNA: TGTGCCAGCAGCCAAGATCTCCTAAACCCCAAAGAGACCCAGTACTTC; CDR3 protein: CASSQDLLNPKETQYF
V gene: TRBV7-2; D gene: TRBD2; J gene: TRBJ2-1; clone size: -; CDR3 DNA: TGTGCCAGCAATCCGGCGGGAGTCAACAATGAGCAGTTCTTC; CDR3 protein: CASNPAGVNNEQFF
V gene: TRBV12-3/TRBV12-4; D gene: -; J gene: TRBJ1-2; clone size: many; CDR3 DNA: TGTGCCAGCAGTTTGGGTCAGGTCTATGGCTACACCTTC; CDR3 protein: CASSLGQVYGYTF
V gene: TRBV14; D gene: -; J gene: TRBJ2-3; clone size: many; CDR3 DNA: TGTGCCAGCAGCCAAGTAATCCTAGGCCCCACAGATACGCAGTATTTT; CDR3 protein: CASSQVILGPTDTQYF
V gene: TRBV5-5; D gene: -; J gene: TRBJ2-7; clone size: -; CDR3 DNA: TGTGCCAGCAGACTATGGGGCCGCTACGAGCAGTACTTC; CDR3 protein: CASRLWGRYEQYF
V gene: TRBV27; D gene: -; J gene: TRBJ1-1; clone size: many; CDR3 DNA: TGTGCCAGCAGTTTTTCAGGGAACACTGAAGCTTTCTTT; CDR3 protein: CASSFSGNTEAFF
V gene: TRBV9; D gene: -; J gene: TRBJ2-1; clone size: many; CDR3 DNA: TGTGCCAGCAGCGCCACCGGGCCCCGGGTCTATGAGCAGTTCTTC; CDR3 protein: CASSATGPRVYEQFF
V gene: TRBV12-3/TRBV12-4; D gene: -; J gene: TRBJ2-5; clone size: many; CDR3 DNA: TGTGCCAGTGAAACCGGGGTCGGTATAGAGACCCAGTACTTC; CDR3 protein: CASETGVGIETQYF
V gene: TRBV11-1; D gene: -; J gene: TRBJ2-5; clone size: few; CDR3 DNA: TGTGCCAGCAGCCCGGGACAGCTAGAGGCTAGCGGCTTGTACCAAGAGACCCAGTACTTC; CDR3 protein: CASSPGQLEASGLYQETQYF
V gene: TRBV20-1; D gene: -; J gene: TRBJ2-5; clone size: many; CDR3 DNA: TGCAGTGCTCCCGGACAGCCGCTGGGGGGGACCCAGTACTTC; CDR3 protein: CSAPGQPLGGTQYF
V gene: TRBV20-1; D gene: -; J gene: TRBJ2-5; clone size: -; CDR3 DNA: TGCAGTGCTATCTTTGGCGGGTTCCAAGAGACCCAGTACTTC; CDR3 protein: CSAIFGGFQETQYF
V gene: TRBV27; D gene: TRBD1; J gene: TRBJ2-7; clone size: few; CDR3 DNA: TGTGCCAGCAGACCCCCGGGACAGGAATTTCTCTACGAGCAGTACTTC; CDR3 protein: CASRPPGQEFLYEQYF
V gene: TRBV19; D gene: -; J gene: TRBJ2-7; clone size: many; CDR3 DNA: TGTGCCACCTCCTACCGGGGTTACTACGAGCAGTACTTC; CDR3 protein: CATSYRGYYEQYF
V gene: TRBV19; D gene: -; J gene: TRBJ2-7; clone size: few; CDR3 DNA: TGTGCCAGTAGTCCCGGAGCAGGGCCCTACGAGCAGTACTTC; CDR3 protein: CASSPGAGPYEQYF
V gene: TRBV6-5; D gene: -; J gene: TRBJ2-2; clone size: many; CDR3 DNA: TGTGCCAGCAGTTACACGAACACCGGGGAGCTGTTTTTT; CDR3 protein: CASSYTNTGELFF
V gene: TRBV20-1; D gene: -; J gene: TRBJ1-4; clone size: few; CDR3 DNA: TGCAGTGCTGACACCACAGGGCGCAGTAATGAAAAACTGTTTTTT; CDR3 protein: CSADTTGRSNEKLFF
V gene: TRBV7-2; D gene: TRBD2; J gene: TRBJ2-3; clone size: -; CDR3 DNA: TGTGCCAGCTGTAGCGGGGTCTCAGATACGCAGTATTTT; CDR3 protein: CASCSGVSDTQYF
V gene: TRBV20-1; D gene: -; J gene: TRBJ2-1; clone size: few; CDR3 DNA: TGCAGTGCAGCAGGGACTGGGTACAATGAGCAGTTCTTC; CDR3 protein: CSAAGTGYNEQFF
V gene: TRBV28; D gene: -; J gene: TRBJ1-1; clone size: -; CDR3 DNA: TGTGCCACCTGTCGTAGCGAGACTGAAGCTTTCTTT; CDR3 protein: CATCRSETEAFF
V gene: TRBV3-1; D gene: -; J gene: TRBJ1-1; clone size: many; CDR3 DNA: TGTGCCAGCAGCCAAGACGACAGATCAGCAGTCGAAGCTTTCTTT; CDR3 protein: CASSQDDRSAVEAFF
V gene: TRBV28; D gene: TRBD2; J gene: TRBJ2-2; clone size: many; CDR3 DNA: TGTGCCAGCAGTTTATTCAGGAGCGGGACCGCCGGGGAGCTGTTTTTT; CDR3 protein: CASSLFRSGTAGELFF
V gene: TRBV5-1; D gene: TRBD1; J gene: TRBJ1-2; clone size: few; CDR3 DNA: TGCGCCAGCAGCCCGCCAGGGGGCGAAGGCTACACCTTC; CDR3 protein: CASSPPGGEGYTF
V gene: TRBV6-5; D gene: -; J gene: TRBJ1-1; clone size: many; CDR3 DNA: TGTGCCAGCAGTTACGGGGGACAGAACACTGAAGCTTTCTTT; CDR3 protein: CASSYGGQNTEAFF
V gene: TRBV4-1; D gene: TRBD1; J gene: TRBJ1-1; clone size: many; CDR3 DNA: TGCGCCAGCAGCGACGGACAGGGGAAGGCTTTCTTT; CDR3 protein: CASSDGQGKAFF